These 6 T cell receptor beta chains were all obtained from the same sample, sequenced in a study of cytomegalovirus exposure and HLA in healthy donors. In the PCR, 60 Vbeta and 13 Jbeta primers were used. The data were produced by immunoSEQ multiplex PCR, yet TCRdb's version contains in-frame clones alone and is incomplete. The data hold approximately 81,000 clones, with around 70% observed a single time. The specimen was PBMCs. Receptors were obtained from a woman in her 50s in good health and CMV-seropositive.

This clone was detected only a few times. V and J are TRBV30 and TRBJ1-1; D uncertain. V lost 0 bases, J lost 1 base, and 6 bases lay in between. The CDR3 spans 13 residues. CDR1 and CDR2 from the germline V gene are GTSNPN and SVGIG (reference sequence). The CDR3 sequence: CAWSVQSNTEAFF. For the CDR3, the DNA is TGTGCCTGGAGTGTACAGTCGAACACTGAAGCTTTCTTT.

The sample holds one count of this clone. One end of the junction does not line up with germline, which may come from a read error. This chain joins TRBV7-7 and TRBJ2-2; a possible D gene is TRBD2 (6 bases). The germline CDR1 and CDR2 sequences are SSHAT and FNYEAQ (reference sequence). CDR3 length equals 14 residues. The chain's CDR3 is CASSRDSYTGELFF. In nucleotides, the CDR3 is TGTGCTAGCAGCAGGGACTCTTACACCGGGGAGCTGTTTTTT. Looking up the rest from reference TRBV7-7 and TRBJ2-2 gives the full variable domain: GAGVSQSPRYKVTKRGQDVTLRCDPISSHATLYWYQQALGQGPEFLTYFNYEAQPDKSGLPSDRFSAERPEGSISTLTIQRTEQRDSAMYRCASSRDSYTGELFFGEGSRLTVL.

This clone has only one observation. This rearrangement joins TRBV7-9 to TRBJ1-5; tentatively, D is TRBD1 (5 bases). The CDR3 runs 19 residues. V lost 8 bases to trimming and J lost 0 bases, with 26 bases between them. Germline V CDR1 and CDR2: SEHNR, FQNEAQ (reference sequence). The CDR3 DNA reads TGTGCCAGCGTAACCCGGGTCCGAAGTGGGACTGATAGCAATCAGCCCCAGCATTTT. Translation gives CASVTRVRSGTDSNQPQHF.

V usage is TRBV27 and J usage is TRBJ1-5, with no clear D. This CDR3 is built from 13 residues. CDR1 is MNHEY, CDR2 SMNVEV, per germline (reference sequence). Trimming stripped 0 bases from V and 7 bases from J, with 7 bases between. The CDR3 DNA sequence: TGTGCCAGCAGTTTATCGGGGAGGCAGCCCCAGCATTTT. This gives the protein CASSLSGRQPQHF.

The chain uses TRBV5-4 and TRBJ1-4; D call uncertain. This CDR3 is 16 amino acids long. In germline, CDR1 is SGHNT, CDR2 YYREEE (reference sequence). V was clipped by 4 bases and J by 7 bases, with 20 bases between them. The DNA of the CDR3 is TGTGCCAGCAGCCCTTCGGGGAATAGGGCTGGTGAAAAACTGTTTTTT. Translation gives CASSPSGNRAGEKLFF.

V gene TRBV5-4 combines with J gene TRBJ2-2; 9 nucleotides match TRBD2. Germline V lookup: CDR1 SGHNT, CDR2 YYREEE (reference sequence). The CDR3 runs to 16 residues. V gave up 4 bases and J gave up 5 bases; unmatched junction bases: 9. The CDR3 sequence is CASSIGLASITGELFF. In DNA form, the CDR3 reads TGTGCCAGCAGCATAGGACTAGCGTCTATTACCGGGGAGCTGTTTTTT.